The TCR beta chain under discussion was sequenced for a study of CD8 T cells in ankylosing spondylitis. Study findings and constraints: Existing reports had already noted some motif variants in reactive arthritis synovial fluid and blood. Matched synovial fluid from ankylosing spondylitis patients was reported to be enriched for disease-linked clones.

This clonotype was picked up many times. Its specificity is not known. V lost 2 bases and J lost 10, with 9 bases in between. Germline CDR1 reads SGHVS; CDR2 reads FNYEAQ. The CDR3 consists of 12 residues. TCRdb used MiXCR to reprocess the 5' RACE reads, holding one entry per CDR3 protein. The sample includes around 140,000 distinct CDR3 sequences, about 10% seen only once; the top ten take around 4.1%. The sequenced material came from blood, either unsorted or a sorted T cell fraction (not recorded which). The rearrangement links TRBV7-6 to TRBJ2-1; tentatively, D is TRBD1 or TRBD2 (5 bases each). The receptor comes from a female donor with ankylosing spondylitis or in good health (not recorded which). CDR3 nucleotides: TGTGCCAGCAGCTTAATCCGGGACGAGCAGTTCTTC. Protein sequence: CASSLIRDEQFF.